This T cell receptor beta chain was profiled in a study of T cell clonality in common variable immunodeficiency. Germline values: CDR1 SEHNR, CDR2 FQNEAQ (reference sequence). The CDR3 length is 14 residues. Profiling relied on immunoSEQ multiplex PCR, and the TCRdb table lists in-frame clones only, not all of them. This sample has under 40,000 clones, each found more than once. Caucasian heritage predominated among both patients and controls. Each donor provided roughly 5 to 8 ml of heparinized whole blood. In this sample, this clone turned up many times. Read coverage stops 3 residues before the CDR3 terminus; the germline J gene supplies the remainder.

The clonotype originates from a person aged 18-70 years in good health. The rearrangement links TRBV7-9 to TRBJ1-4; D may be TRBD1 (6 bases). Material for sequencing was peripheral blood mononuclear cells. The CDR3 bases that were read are TGTGCCAGCAGCTTCACCAGAGAGGGGGACGAA. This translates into CASSFTREGDE. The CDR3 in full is CASSFTREGDELFF.